Listed below are T cell receptor beta chains from one sample, sequenced in a study of blood T cell repertoires in COVID-19. Libraries were prepared by immunoSEQ multiplex PCR; TCRdb keeps only in-frame clonotypes and omits some of them. The data contain 200,000 to 250,000 clones, roughly 84% of them singletons. Sequencing input: peripheral blood. These receptors came from a woman of 80 years or more with COVID-19, enrolled during active disease. Each CDR3 is given with its conserved first and last residue. Each record gives: V gene, CDR3 length, D gene, clone size, J gene, CDR3 DNA, CDR3 protein. D genes are given only for firm matches. Clone size is not always given. Where it is, it says once, few, many or a class for expanded clones.

V: TRBV5-4; length: 16; D: TRBD2; size: .; J: TRBJ2-7; DNA: TGTGCCAGCAGCCTAGGGACTAGAGCCCTCCAGTACGAGCAGTACTTC; CDR3: CASSLGTRALQYEQYF
V: TRBV5-8; length: 13; D: .; size: .; J: TRBJ1-2; DNA: TGTGCCAGCAGCTTGGCAGGGGTCGGGGGCTACACCTTC; CDR3: CASSLAGVGGYTF
V: TRBV4-1; length: 16; D: .; size: .; J: TRBJ2-7; DNA: TGCGCCAGCAGCCAAGAAACTACAGGCCACCCCTACGAGCAGTACTTC; CDR3: CASSQETTGHPYEQYF
V: TRBV3-1/TRBV3-2; length: 15; D: TRBD2; size: .; J: TRBJ2-3; DNA: TGTGCCAGCAGCCCCGGGGGGATGAGGACAGATACGCAGTATTTT; CDR3: CASSPGGMRTDTQYF
V: TRBV5-8; length: 12; D: .; size: .; J: TRBJ1-2; DNA: TGTGCCAGCGAACAGGGAAACTATGGCTACACCTTC; CDR3: CASEQGNYGYTF
V: TRBV5-1; length: 14; D: TRBD1; size: .; J: TRBJ1-1; DNA: TGCGCCAGCAGCTTGCAGGCAGGGGGTGATGAAGCTTTCTTT; CDR3: CASSLQAGGDEAFF
V: TRBV3-1/TRBV3-2; length: 14; D: TRBD1; size: .; J: TRBJ1-1; DNA: TGTGCCAGCAGCCACGGGCAGGGGGGCACTGAAGCTTTCTTT; CDR3: CASSHGQGGTEAFF
V: TRBV28; length: 16; D: TRBD1; size: .; J: TRBJ1-2; DNA: TGTGCCAGCAGACCCCCTACGGGACAGTCGAAGGGGGGCTACACCTTC; CDR3: CASRPPTGQSKGGYTF
V: TRBV9; length: 16; D: TRBD2; size: once; J: TRBJ2-1; DNA: TGTGCCAGCAGCCTTTCCTTGGCGGGGGGCCTCAATGAGCAGTTCTTC; CDR3: CASSLSLAGGLNEQFF
V: TRBV4-2; length: 16; D: TRBD1; size: .; J: TRBJ1-2; DNA: TGTGCCAGCAGCCTTTCGGGACAGGGAAGTACTACTGGCTACACCTTC; CDR3: CASSLSGQGSTTGYTF
V: TRBV19; length: 15; D: TRBD1; size: .; J: TRBJ1-2; DNA: TGTGCCAGTAGTGTTCCGGGACAGGGCGGATATGGCTACACCTTC; CDR3: CASSVPGQGGYGYTF
V: TRBV6-5; length: 14; D: .; size: .; J: TRBJ1-4; DNA: TGTGCCAGCTCAACGACAGATCTAAATGAAAAACTGTTTTTT; CDR3: CASSTTDLNEKLFF
V: TRBV5-1; length: 13; D: .; size: .; J: TRBJ2-5; DNA: TGCGCCAGCCACTACAGGGCAAGAGAGACCCAGTACTTC; CDR3: CASHYRARETQYF
V: TRBV6-6; length: 14; D: .; size: once; J: TRBJ1-1; DNA: TGTGCCAGCAGTCAAACAGGGATGAACACTGAAGCTTTCTTT; CDR3: CASSQTGMNTEAFF
V: TRBV7-2; length: 13; D: .; size: .; J: TRBJ1-2; DNA: TGTGCCAGCAGCTTGCGGGAAGCGGGTGGCTACACCTTC; CDR3: CASSLREAGGYTF
V: TRBV2; length: 13; D: .; size: .; J: TRBJ1-2; DNA: TGTGCCAGCAGACAGGAGATAAACTATGGCTACACCTTC; CDR3: CASRQEINYGYTF
V: TRBV2; length: 13; D: TRBD1; size: .; J: TRBJ2-7; DNA: TGTGCCAGCAGGGGACAGATTCTTCACGAGCAGTACTTC; CDR3: CASRGQILHEQYF
V: TRBV28; length: 13; D: TRBD2; size: few; J: TRBJ2-1; DNA: TGTATGGCGGGGGGAAACTCCTACAATGAGCAGTTCTTC; CDR3: CMAGGNSYNEQFF
V: TRBV20-1; length: 11; D: .; size: .; J: TRBJ2-7; DNA: TGCAGTGCTATGACAGGATACGAGCAGTACTTC; CDR3: CSAMTGYEQYF
V: TRBV7-2; length: 16; D: .; size: few; J: TRBJ1-3; DNA: TGTGCCAGCAGCTTGGGAGGGACCCCCTCTGGAAACACCATATATTTT; CDR3: CASSLGGTPSGNTIYF
V: TRBV5-1; length: 13; D: TRBD1; size: .; J: TRBJ2-1; DNA: TGCGCCAGCAGCTTGGGGGGACAGCTAGAGCAGTTCTTC; CDR3: CASSLGGQLEQFF
V: TRBV2; length: 13; D: .; size: .; J: TRBJ2-2; DNA: TGTGCCAGCAGTGAACAGGGAACCGGGGAGCTGTTTTTT; CDR3: CASSEQGTGELFF
V: TRBV6-5; length: 15; D: TRBD1; size: .; J: TRBJ2-1; DNA: TGTGCCAGCAGTTACGACAGACCAGGGGGCGATGAGCAGTTCTTC; CDR3: CASSYDRPGGDEQFF
V: TRBV5-4; length: 19; D: .; size: .; J: TRBJ1-1; DNA: TGTGCCAGCAGCCCTTACTATCCGGCAGGGCCTCCCCTGAACACTGAAGCTTTCTTT; CDR3: CASSPYYPAGPPLNTEAFF
V: TRBV6-2/TRBV6-3; length: 15; D: TRBD1; size: .; J: TRBJ1-2; DNA: TGTGCCAGCAGTTTCCAGGGGGCCGCTAACTATGGCTACACCTTC; CDR3: CASSFQGAANYGYTF
V: TRBV18; length: 14; D: .; size: .; J: TRBJ1-1; DNA: TGTGCCAGCTCACCAACGGGGGGGAACACTGAAGCTTTCTTT; CDR3: CASSPTGGNTEAFF
V: TRBV11-2; length: 15; D: .; size: .; J: TRBJ2-5; DNA: TGTGCCAGCAGCGCGGCGGGGCTTAATCAAGAGACCCAGTACTTC; CDR3: CASSAAGLNQETQYF
V: TRBV18; length: 14; D: .; size: .; J: TRBJ1-1; DNA: TGTGCCAGCTCACCACCTAACTTGAACACTGAAGCTTTCTTT; CDR3: CASSPPNLNTEAFF
V: TRBV6-5; length: 11; D: .; size: .; J: TRBJ1-1; DNA: TGTGCCAGCAGGGAGGACACTGAAGCTTTCTTT; CDR3: CASREDTEAFF
V: TRBV29-1; length: 11; D: TRBD1; size: .; J: TRBJ1-2; DNA: TGCAGCGCAGAAGGGACAGGGGCTCACACCTTC; CDR3: CSAEGTGAHTF
V: TRBV29-1; length: 12; D: .; size: .; J: TRBJ2-2; DNA: TGCAGCGTTGTAGCGGCTGCCGGGGAGCTGTTTTTT; CDR3: CSVVAAAGELFF
V: TRBV19; length: 13; D: TRBD1; size: few; J: TRBJ1-4; DNA: TGTGCCAGCGGGGACAGCCTTTGGGAAAAACTGTTTTTT; CDR3: CASGDSLWEKLFF
V: TRBV13; length: 15; D: .; size: .; J: TRBJ2-3; DNA: TGTGCCAGCAGCGGGGAGCCAGGGGGCACAGATACGCAGTATTTT; CDR3: CASSGEPGGTDTQYF
V: TRBV6-6; length: 18; D: TRBD1; size: once; J: TRBJ2-7; DNA: TGTGCCAGCAGTCATATTAACCGATTTAGACAGGGTATTGCCGAGCAGTACTTC; CDR3: CASSHINRFRQGIAEQYF
V: TRBV3-1/TRBV3-2; length: 15; D: TRBD2; size: .; J: TRBJ2-5; DNA: TGTGCCAGCAGCCAGCTAAGCGGGGGCCGAGAGACCCAGTACTTC; CDR3: CASSQLSGGRETQYF
V: TRBV6-1; length: 14; D: TRBD1; size: .; J: TRBJ1-2; DNA: TGTGCCAGCAGTGAAGGCCGACAGGGGCAGGGCTACACCTTC; CDR3: CASSEGRQGQGYTF
V: TRBV4-2; length: 17; D: TRBD2; size: .; J: TRBJ2-1; DNA: TGTGCCAGCAGCCAAGAGTTGCGGCTAGCGGGGGCCAATGAGCAGTTCTTC; CDR3: CASSQELRLAGANEQFF
V: TRBV19; length: 14; D: TRBD1; size: few; J: TRBJ1-5; DNA: TGTGCCAGTAGTTCCCGACAGGGGGGTCAGCCCCAGCATTTT; CDR3: CASSSRQGGQPQHF
V: TRBV2; length: 14; D: .; size: .; J: TRBJ1-1; DNA: TGTGCCAACCCCCCGTCCCAGGGGTCCACTGAAGCTTTCTTT; CDR3: CANPPSQGSTEAFF
V: TRBV6-2/TRBV6-3; length: 13; D: TRBD1; size: .; J: TRBJ1-1; DNA: TGTGCCAGCAGCCGGACAGGGGACACTGAAGCTTTCTTT; CDR3: CASSRTGDTEAFF
V: TRBV5-1; length: 15; D: .; size: few; J: TRBJ1-4; DNA: TGCGCCAGCAGCTCGGCCGGGACAACTAATGAAAAACTGTTTTTT; CDR3: CASSSAGTTNEKLFF
V: TRBV7-2; length: 13; D: .; size: .; J: TRBJ2-7; DNA: TGTGCCAGCAGCTTAGTGCAGGTTAGCGAGCAGTACTTC; CDR3: CASSLVQVSEQYF
V: TRBV10-3; length: 14; D: .; size: .; J: TRBJ2-7; DNA: TGTGCCATCAGTGACCGCCAAGGGGCCTTCGAGCAGTACTTC; CDR3: CAISDRQGAFEQYF
V: TRBV28; length: 17; D: TRBD1; size: .; J: TRBJ2-3; DNA: TGTGCCAGCAGTTTCCGCGGACAGGTCACTAGCACAGATACGCAGTATTTT; CDR3: CASSFRGQVTSTDTQYF
V: TRBV15; length: 13; D: .; size: .; J: TRBJ1-2; DNA: TGTGCCACCAGCTTCGGGGAACTCTATGGCTACACCTTC; CDR3: CATSFGELYGYTF
V: TRBV27; length: 15; D: .; size: .; J: TRBJ1-6; DNA: TGTGCCAGCAGTTTATCAGCAGGGAAAAATTCACCCCTCCACTTT; CDR3: CASSLSAGKNSPLHF
V: TRBV7-9; length: 11; D: .; size: once; J: TRBJ2-7; DNA: TGTGCCAGCAGCCTTTCCTACGAGCAGTACTTC; CDR3: CASSLSYEQYF